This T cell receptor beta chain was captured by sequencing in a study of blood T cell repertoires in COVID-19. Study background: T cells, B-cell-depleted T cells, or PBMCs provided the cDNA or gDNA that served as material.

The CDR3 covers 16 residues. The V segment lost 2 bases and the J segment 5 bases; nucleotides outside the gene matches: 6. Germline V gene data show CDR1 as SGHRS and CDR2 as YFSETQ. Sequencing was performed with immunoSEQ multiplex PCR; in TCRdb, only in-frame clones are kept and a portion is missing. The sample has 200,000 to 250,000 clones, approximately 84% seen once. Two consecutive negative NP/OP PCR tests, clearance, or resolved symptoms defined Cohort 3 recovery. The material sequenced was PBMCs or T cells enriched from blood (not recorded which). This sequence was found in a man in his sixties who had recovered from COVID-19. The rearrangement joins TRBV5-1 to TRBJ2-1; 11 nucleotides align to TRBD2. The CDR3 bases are TGCGCCAGCAGCTTCCGACTAGCGGGGATCAACAATGAGCAGTTCTTC. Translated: CASSFRLAGINNEQFF.